This TCR beta chain emerged from a study of cytomegalovirus exposure and HLA in healthy donors. Study results and caveats: CMV serostatus was the sole immune exposure data available.

PCR involved 60 Vbeta and 13 Jbeta primers. The assay was immunoSEQ multiplex PCR, and TCRdb's table has in-frame clones only and misses some. This sample yields under 130,000 clones, of which 80% are seen a single time; around 6.9% belongs to the top ten. As concerns this clone: The antigen is undetermined.

Germline V gene data show CDR1 as SGDLS and CDR2 as YYNGEE. The CDR3 has 18 amino acids. V dropped 4 bases and J dropped 0 bases, with 20 bases sitting between them. The clonotype was recovered from a man under 40 in good health and CMV-seropositive. The specimen was PBMCs. V usage is TRBV9 and J usage is TRBJ2-1, with D tentatively TRBD2 (5 bases). The CDR3 region has the DNA TGTGCCAGCAGCCTGTCCCCCAACCCACTAGGCTCCTACAATGAGCAGTTCTTC. Translated, it gives CASSLSPNPLGSYNEQFF.